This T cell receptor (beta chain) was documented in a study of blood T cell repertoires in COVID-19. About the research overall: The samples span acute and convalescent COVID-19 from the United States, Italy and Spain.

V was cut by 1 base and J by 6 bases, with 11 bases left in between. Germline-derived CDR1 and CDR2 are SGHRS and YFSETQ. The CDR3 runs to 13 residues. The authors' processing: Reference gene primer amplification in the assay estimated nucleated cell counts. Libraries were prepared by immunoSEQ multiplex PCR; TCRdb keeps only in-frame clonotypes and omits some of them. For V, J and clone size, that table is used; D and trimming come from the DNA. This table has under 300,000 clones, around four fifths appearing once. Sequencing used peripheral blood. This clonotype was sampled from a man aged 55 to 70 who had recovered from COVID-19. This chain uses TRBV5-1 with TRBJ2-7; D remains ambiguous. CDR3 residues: CASSLSGRGEQYF. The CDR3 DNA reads TGCGCCAGCAGCTTGTCGGGTCGAGGCGAGCAGTACTTC.